The rows below give T cell receptor beta chains drawn from one sample of a study of early T cells in non-severe SARS-CoV-2 infection. TCRdb reprocessed the 5' RACE reads with MiXCR, giving one entry per CDR3 protein. Among nearly 110,000 distinct CDR3 sequences listed, around 10% were seen once. The sample taken for sequencing was whole blood. The receptors were sampled from an adult who was a healthcare worker with PCR-confirmed SARS-CoV-2 infection or an uninfected control (not recorded which). Each CDR3 is given with its conserved first and last residue. D genes are given only for firm matches. A clone size is listed for some rows: how often the clone was seen (once, few, many), or a class if it is expanded.

size,J,D,V,DNA,CDR3
many,TRBJ1-5,NA,TRBV7-8,TGTGCCAGCAGCTTGGCGGGGGGCAATCAGCCCCAGCATTTT,CASSLAGGNQPQHF
many,TRBJ2-2,NA,TRBV11-3,TGTGCCAGCAGCCCAATACCCACCGGGGAGCTGTTTTTT,CASSPIPTGELFF
few,TRBJ1-1,TRBD1,TRBV12-3/TRBV12-4,TGTGCCAGCAGTGCAGGGGGGGCGGCCACTGAAGCTTTCTTT,CASSAGGAATEAFF
NA,TRBJ1-1,NA,TRBV7-9,TGTGCCAGCAGCTTAGGGGGACTAATGAACACTGAAGCTTTCTTT,CASSLGGLMNTEAFF
many,TRBJ2-1,NA,TRBV27,TGTGCCAGCAGTCCCATAGCGGCCACCTACAATGAGCAGTTCTTC,CASSPIAATYNEQFF
NA,TRBJ2-7,NA,TRBV10-3,TGTGCCATCAGTGAGTCCCCTAGCCCCAGCTCCTACGAGCAGTACTTC,CAISESPSPSSYEQYF
NA,TRBJ2-2,NA,TRBV4-3,TGCGCCAGCAGCCAAGATCTACTAGCTGTTCGCGCCGGGGAGCTGTTTTTT,CASSQDLLAVRAGELFF
few,TRBJ2-1,NA,TRBV20-1,TGCAGTGCTCAGCGACTTGAGCGGCAGTTCTACAATGAGCAGTTCTTC,CSAQRLERQFYNEQFF
many,TRBJ2-7,NA,TRBV20-1,TGCAGTGCTAGAGGGACACCCGGGGACTACGAGCAGTACTTC,CSARGTPGDYEQYF
few,TRBJ1-4,NA,TRBV9,TGTGCCAGCAGCCCCGGGACCTTCTTTGCTAATGAAAAACTGTTTTTT,CASSPGTFFANEKLFF
many,TRBJ2-1,TRBD2,TRBV20-1,TGCAGTGCTACCGGGACTAGCGGGAGGGCCTACAATGAGCAGTTCTTC,CSATGTSGRAYNEQFF
NA,TRBJ2-5,NA,TRBV7-9,TGTGCCAGCAGCTTCCCCTTGTCACAAGAGACCCAGTACTTC,CASSFPLSQETQYF
NA,TRBJ2-7,NA,TRBV11-2,TGTGCCAGCAGCCCCGGACCGAGCTCCTACGAGCAGTACTTC,CASSPGPSSYEQYF
many,TRBJ2-5,TRBD2,TRBV28,TGTGCCAGCAGTGAAGCCGGGACTACCGCCGAAGAGACCCAGTACTTC,CASSEAGTTAEETQYF
NA,TRBJ2-1,TRBD2,TRBV29-1,TGCAGTCATGACAGGACTAGCGGAAATGAGCAGTTCTTC,CSHDRTSGNEQFF
many,TRBJ2-1,TRBD2,TRBV24-1,TGTGCCACCTCTTCCCTAGGCGGGAGGTCCTACAATGAGCAGTTCTTC,CATSSLGGRSYNEQFF
NA,TRBJ2-1,NA,TRBV6-2/TRBV6-3,TGTGCCAGCAGTTATTCTAGCCCGAATGAGCAGTTCTTC,CASSYSSPNEQFF
NA,TRBJ2-1,NA,TRBV6-2/TRBV6-3,TGTGCCAGCAGGAACCGGGACACCCTCAATGAGCAGTTCTTC,CASRNRDTLNEQFF
many,TRBJ2-2,NA,TRBV19,TGTGCCAGTAGTCGAGCAGGGGTGCACCGGAACACCGGGGAGCTGTTTTTT,CASSRAGVHRNTGELFF
many,TRBJ1-1,NA,TRBV6-1,TGTGCCACAGAAGAGGGGAGTGGGCTCTACACTGAAGCTTTCTTT,CATEEGSGLYTEAFF
NA,TRBJ2-1,NA,TRBV9,TGTTCCAGCAGCGTAGGGGCCGGGAGAGGGTACAATGAGCAGTTCTTC,CSSSVGAGRGYNEQFF
many,TRBJ1-2,TRBD1,TRBV29-1,TGCAGCGTGACAGGGGTCTATGGCTACACCTTC,CSVTGVYGYTF
NA,TRBJ2-7,TRBD2,TRBV28,TGTGCCAGCAGTCCTCCTCCTTCGGGAGGTAGCGAGCAGTACTTC,CASSPPPSGGSEQYF
many,TRBJ2-7,TRBD2,TRBV6-6,TGTGCCAGCTCGGGGTTCGTGGGGAGGGACGAGCAGTACTTC,CASSGFVGRDEQYF
NA,TRBJ1-5,TRBD1,TRBV5-1,TGCGCCAGCAGCGACAGGGTCTACAATCAGCCCCAGCATTTT,CASSDRVYNQPQHF
many,TRBJ2-7,NA,TRBV6-2/TRBV6-3,TGTGCCAGCACGGGGCTGTACGACGAGCAGTACTTC,CASTGLYDEQYF
NA,TRBJ2-1,TRBD2,TRBV10-2,TGCGCCAGCAGTGAGTGGGGACTAGCGGGAGGTTTAGGCGAGCAGTTCTTC,CASSEWGLAGGLGEQFF
few,TRBJ2-7,TRBD2,TRBV7-9,TGTGCCAGCAGCTTCGCTAGCGGGCCAGAGGCGCGGAGCGAGCAGTACTTC,CASSFASGPEARSEQYF
many,TRBJ2-1,NA,TRBV4-2,TGTGCCAGCAGCCAAGTAGGGGCCCGAAGAGCAGAGGAGCAGTTCTTC,CASSQVGARRAEEQFF
NA,TRBJ2-7,TRBD2,TRBV11-2,TGTGCCAGCAGCTTAGGAATTAGCGGGCGGGCCTACGAGCAGTACTTC,CASSLGISGRAYEQYF
many,TRBJ2-1,TRBD2,TRBV6-2/TRBV6-3,TGTGCCGGCGCCCTAGCGGGAGACAATGAGCAGTTCTTC,CAGALAGDNEQFF
many,TRBJ2-2,NA,TRBV6-2/TRBV6-3,TGTGCCAGCAGCCACGGGGCCACCGGGGAGCTGTTTTTT,CASSHGATGELFF
few,TRBJ2-7,TRBD1,TRBV25-1,TGTGCCAGCAGAGACAGGGATCGATTCGGCGAGCAGTACTTC,CASRDRDRFGEQYF
few,TRBJ2-5,TRBD1,TRBV11-2,TGTGCCAGCAGCTCCCCCCGACAGGGCCATGAGACCCAGTACTTC,CASSSPRQGHETQYF
NA,TRBJ2-1,TRBD2,TRBV7-2,TGTGCCAGCAGCCGGGGGACTAGCGGCTCCTACAATGAGCAGTTCTTC,CASSRGTSGSYNEQFF
many,TRBJ2-6,NA,TRBV7-8,TGTGCCAGCAGCTTAGTAGGATGGGGGACCGAGCGTGGGGCCAACGTCCTGACTTTC,CASSLVGWGTERGANVLTF
many,TRBJ2-5,NA,TRBV6-5,TGTGCCAGCAGTTCAGGCTTTCCTGGTTCGGAGACCCAGTACTTC,CASSSGFPGSETQYF
many,TRBJ2-7,NA,TRBV7-9,TGTGCCAGCAGCTCGCGGACTGGCCCAACGCCCTACGAGCAGTACTTC,CASSSRTGPTPYEQYF
NA,TRBJ1-1,NA,TRBV7-9,TGTGCCAGCAGCCAAGTGGACAGACAAGCTTTCTTT,CASSQVDRQAFF
few,TRBJ2-1,TRBD2,TRBV24-1,TGTGCCACCGGGTCGGTTCTAGCGGGAGCCAATGAGCAGTTCTTC,CATGSVLAGANEQFF
once,TRBJ2-3,TRBD1,TRBV5-1,TGCGCCAGCAGCTACACAGGGGGAACTAGCACAGATACGCAGTATTTT,CASSYTGGTSTDTQYF
few,TRBJ2-2,NA,TRBV5-6,TGTGCCAGCAGCTTGTCGTACACCGGGGAGCTGTTTTTT,CASSLSYTGELFF